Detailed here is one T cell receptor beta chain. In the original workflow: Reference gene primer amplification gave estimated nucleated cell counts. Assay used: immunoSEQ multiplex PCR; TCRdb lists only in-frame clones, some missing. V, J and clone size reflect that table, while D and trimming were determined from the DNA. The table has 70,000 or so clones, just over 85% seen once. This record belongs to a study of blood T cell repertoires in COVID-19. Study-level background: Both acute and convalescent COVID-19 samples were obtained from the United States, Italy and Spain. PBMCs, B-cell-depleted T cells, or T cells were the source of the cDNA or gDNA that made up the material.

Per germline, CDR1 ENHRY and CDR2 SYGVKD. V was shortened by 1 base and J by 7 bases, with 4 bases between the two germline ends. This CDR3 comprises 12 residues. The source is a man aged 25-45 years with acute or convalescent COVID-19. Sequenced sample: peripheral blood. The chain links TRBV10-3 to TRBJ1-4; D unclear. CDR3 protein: CAISEWSEKLFF. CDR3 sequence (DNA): TGTGCCATCAGTGAGTGGAGTGAAAAACTGTTTTTT.